The subject of this entry is one T cell receptor beta chain. CDR1 and CDR2 (germline): MNHEY, SVGAGI. The CDR3 loop spans 15 amino acids. V was pared by 0 bases and J by 5 bases, with 11 bases between. This specimen belongs to a study of T-cell memory formation after mild COVID-19. TCRdb fed the 5' RACE reads into MiXCR, producing one record per CDR3 protein. The sample consists of about 320,000 distinct CDR3 sequences, approximately 14% of them appearing once. The sequence came from a man aged 18-30 years who had mild COVID-19 (a few samples of this study predate the infection). Cell type and time point are not known. The rearrangement joins TRBV6-5 to TRBJ1-5; D unclear. Sequenced input: PBMCs or a T cell subset sorted from them (not recorded which). The CDR3 bases are TGTGCCAGCAGTTACTCTCAGGCGGTACATCAGCCCCAGCATTTT. Encoded protein: CASSYSQAVHQPQHF.